This T cell receptor (beta chain) derives from a study of early T cells in non-severe SARS-CoV-2 infection. Overall study context: Chains were not paired, and sequencing was done on bulk RNA from unsorted whole blood.

Separate cDNA molecules each had unique molecular identifiers attached to them. TCRdb passed the 5' RACE reads through MiXCR, listing each CDR3 protein once. In the table there are approximately 66,000 distinct CDR3 sequences, about 13% of which are singletons. Looked up from germline, CDR1 is SNHLY and CDR2 is FYNNEI. The CDR3 extends over 12 amino acids. Trimming removed 8 bases from V and 2 bases from J, with 10 bases in between. The V gene is TRBV2, the J gene TRBJ2-7, with no clear D. The sequencing sample was made of whole blood. This sequence was found in an adult who was a healthcare worker with PCR-confirmed SARS-CoV-2 infection or an uninfected control (not recorded which). The CDR3 sequence is CASLGRTYEQYF. The CDR3 nucleotides read TGTGCCAGCCTAGGACGGACCTACGAGCAGTACTTC.